The 25 T cell receptor beta chains presented below share a single source sample, sequenced in a study of T cell repertoires in cytomegalovirus infection (dated by TCRdb to the late 2010s). The antigens of these receptors remain unknown. The listed sequencing device is Illumina HiSeq 1500. The public reads were reprocessed in TCRdb via fastp at Q25 and MiXCR, keeping in-frame beta chains. Rows are unified per CDR3 protein, each entry keeping the most common DNA and genes. The sample table lists tens of thousands of distinct CDR3 sequences, 20% of them with a count of one. The ten largest clones represent approximately 68% of the sample. The label giving this sample's treatment or condition can be read as: in vitro stimulation with specific CMV peptide epitopes to enrich CMV-specific T cells. The material was CD8+ T cells from cultured PBMCs, obtained from culture after CMV antigen stimulation. The receptors stem from a human donor in good health (CMV status not recorded). Some clones in this sample may be carry-over from other donors' samples.

The chain has TRBV28 and TRBJ1-1; 8 nucleotides line up with TRBD1. CDR3 length equals 19 residues. With V trimmed by 2 bases and J by 3 bases, 17 bases remained unmatched. Germline V gene lookup returns CDR1 MDHEN and CDR2 SYDVKM. CDR3 sequence: CASSLPASPRTGIDTEAFF. The CDR3 nucleotides read TGTGCCAGCAGTTTACCGGCGTCCCCCAGGACAGGGATTGACACTGAAGCTTTCTTT. The variable domain in full, completed from reference TRBV28 and TRBJ1-1, reads DVKVTQSSRYLVKRTGEKVFLECVQDMDHENMFWYRQDPGLGLRLIYFSYDVKMKEKGDIPEGYSVSREKKERFSLILESASTNQTSMYLCASSLPASPRTGIDTEAFFGQGTRLTVV.

This clonotype has more than one count but fewer than ten. The chain joins TRBV7-2 to TRBJ2-7; 10 nucleotides agree with TRBD2. With 1 base clipped from V and 3 bases from J, the junction kept 3 bases outside the gene matches. This CDR3 spans 15 amino acids. The germline V gene has CDR1 SGHTA and CDR2 FQGNSA. CDR3 nucleotide sequence: TGTGCCAGCAGCTTAGTCGGGACTAGCGACTACGAGCAGTACTTC. Translating it yields CASSLVGTSDYEQYF.

The chain couples TRBV6-6 to TRBJ1-5, with TRBD1 matching 9 bases. There are 16 residues in the CDR3. The germline V gene encodes CDR1 MNHNY and CDR2 SVGAGI (reference sequence). Trimming at V came to 4 bases and at J to 7 bases, leaving 11 bases not matched to a gene. CDR3 protein: CASSFPGQGVEQPQHF. The CDR3 DNA sequence: TGTGCCAGCAGTTTCCCGGGACAGGGAGTGGAACAGCCCCAGCATTTT.

This clonotype was detected a few times. This sequence joins TRBV7-6 and TRBJ2-7, with 8 bases matching TRBD1. Losses at the gene ends were 8 bases for V and 2 bases for J; bases not matched to a gene: 2. Germline loops: CDR1 SGHVS, CDR2 FNYEAQ. This CDR3 is built from 12 residues. The CDR3: CASATGAYEQYF. The CDR3 region has the DNA TGTGCCAGCGCGACAGGGGCCTACGAGCAGTACTTC.

V is TRBV11-2 and J is TRBJ2-2; unclear D gene. Trimming removed 1 base from V and 5 bases from J, with 5 bases in between. The CDR3 loop spans 13 amino acids. CDR1 SGHAT and CDR2 FQNNGV come from the germline V gene. CDR3 loop: CASSLGYTGELFF. The CDR3 DNA is TGTGCCAGCAGCTTAGGTTATACCGGGGAGCTGTTTTTT.

This clonotype was recorded a few times. The rearrangement links TRBV6-6 to TRBJ2-3, with unresolved D. The CDR3 is 14 amino acids. The V gene's germline CDR1 is MNHNY and CDR2 SVGAGI (reference sequence). V lost 0 bases to trimming and J lost 4 bases, with 8 bases between them. In DNA form, the CDR3 reads TGTGCCAGCAGTTACTCAGGCAGCCCAGATACGCAGTATTTT. Residues: CASSYSGSPDTQYF.

The genes are TRBV6-5 and TRBJ1-1; no firm D call. This CDR3 region has 11 residues. The germline V gene has CDR1 MNHEY and CDR2 SVGAGI. Trimming stripped 4 bases from V and 11 bases from J, with 11 bases between. The CDR3 region is CASSSQTVAFF. CDR3 DNA sequence: TGTGCCAGCAGTTCCCAGACGGTGGCTTTCTTT.

V is TRBV2 and J is TRBJ2-5, with D possibly TRBD2 on 5 matching bases. The CDR3 sequence is 14 residues long. Between the trimmed V and J ends, which lost 7 bases and 4 bases, there was a span of 16 bases. CDR1 and CDR2 from the germline V gene are SNHLY and FYNNEI. The CDR3 bases are TGTGCCAGCAACCCCCCGCCTAGCTCAGAGACCCAGTACTTC. Amino acid sequence: CASNPPPSSETQYF.

The rearrangement links TRBV5-6 to TRBJ1-2; D call uncertain. Trimming left V 0 bases short and J 7 bases short, with 16 bases between. The CDR3 covers 15 residues. In germline, CDR1 is SGHDT, CDR2 YYEEEE. CDR3 amino acids: CASSLGSLWDRGYTF. The CDR3 DNA reads as TGTGCCAGCAGCTTGGGGTCCCTTTGGGATCGTGGCTACACCTTC. The full variable domain, with the rest looked up from reference TRBV5-6 and TRBJ1-2, is DAGVTQSPTHLIKTRGQQVTLRCSPKSGHDTVSWYQQALGQGPQFIFQYYEEEERQRGNFPDRFSGHQFPNYSSELNVNALLLGDSALYLCASSLGSLWDRGYTFGSGTRLTVV.

In its sample, this clonotype was seen a few times. The chain uses TRBV11-2 and TRBJ1-6; no definite D call. The germline gives CDR1 SGHAT, CDR2 FQNNGV. The ends were cut back, 6 bases at V and 7 bases at J, with 7 bases in the middle. The length of the CDR3 is 12 residues. The DNA for the CDR3 is TGTGCCAGCAGACAGATAAATTCACCCCTCCACTTT. It yields the protein CASRQINSPLHF.

The chain recombines TRBV6-5 with TRBJ1-1, with 9 bases that match TRBD1. Germline V CDR1 and CDR2: MNHEY, SVGAGI. V trimming: 7 bases; J trimming: 2 bases; junction bases outside the gene matches: 8. This CDR3 has 15 residues. The CDR3 bases are TGTGCCAGCAAATCACAGGGGGCAGGAAACACTGAAGCTTTCTTT. Residues: CASKSQGAGNTEAFF.

This clonotype was seen at least ten times. V usage is TRBV29-1 and J usage is TRBJ2-1; D unclear. CDR3 length equals 16 residues. Trimming left V 2 bases short and J 0 bases short, with 14 bases between. Per the germline V gene, CDR1 is SQVTM and CDR2 is ANQGSEA. CDR3: CSVEPPGRSSYNEQFF. In DNA form, the CDR3 reads TGCAGCGTTGAACCGCCTGGGCGGTCCTCCTACAATGAGCAGTTCTTC.

This clonotype is medium-sized in the sample. The chain links TRBV7-9 to TRBJ1-4; 7 bases line up with TRBD1. Germline lookup yields CDR1 SEHNR and CDR2 FQNEAQ (reference sequence). V was clipped by 4 bases and J by 8 bases; unmatched bases: 16. The length of the CDR3 is 17 residues. Here the CDR3 DNA reads TGTGCCAGCAGCTCCCCGCCGGACAGGTTGGGAGAAGAAAAACTGTTTTTT. Its protein product is CASSSPPDRLGEEKLFF.

V is TRBV9 and J is TRBJ1-2; D not resolved. In germline, CDR1 is SGDLS, CDR2 YYNGEE. The CDR3 covers 14 residues. The ends were cut back, 1 base at V and 1 base at J, with 8 bases in the middle. CDR3 amino acids: CASSVTDFNYGYTF. The CDR3 coding sequence is TGTGCCAGCAGCGTAACAGACTTTAACTATGGCTACACCTTC.

This clonotype was recorded many times. The chain is built from TRBV6-5 and TRBJ1-2; 10 nucleotides agree with TRBD1. V was clipped by 1 base and J by 13 bases; unmatched bases: 9. In germline, CDR1 is MNHEY, CDR2 SVGAGI. The CDR3 runs 14 residues. CDR3 DNA sequence: TGTGCCAGCAGTTACTATCCGAGACAGGGGGCTGGCACCTTC. Translating it yields CASSYYPRQGAGTF.

The rearrangement joins TRBV12-3 or TRBV12-4 to TRBJ1-1; D is unclear. This CDR3 has 13 residues. V lost 4 bases and J lost 4, with 10 bases in between. DNA for the CDR3: TGTGCCAGCAGTTCCATCCAGGCCACTGAAGCTTTCTTT. Protein: CASSSIQATEAFF.

The chain carries TRBV6-1 and TRBJ1-3, with D unclear. The CDR3 contains 14 residues. V gave up 2 bases and J gave up 3 bases, with 8 bases separating them. The germline V gene has CDR1 MNHNS and CDR2 SASEGT. The CDR3 DNA follows: TGTGCCAGCAGTGAACCAGCGGGTGGAAACACCATATATTTT. This codes for CASSEPAGGNTIYF.

The chain joins TRBV10-3 to TRBJ1-1, with a possible D match to TRBD1 (5 bases). The V gene's germline CDR1 is ENHRY and CDR2 SYGVKD. The CDR3 is made up of 17 amino acids. V was clipped by 7 bases and J by 3 bases, with 24 bases between them. DNA for the CDR3: TGTGCCATCACCGACCTTCCCGGCAGGGTCTATGACACTGAAGCTTTCTTT. This codes for CAITDLPGRVYDTEAFF.

In this sample, this clonotype turned up a few times. This chain uses TRBV28 with TRBJ2-7; a possible D gene is TRBD2 (6 bases). Trimming cost V 3 bases and J 4 bases, with 13 bases left between them. Germline values: CDR1 MDHEN, CDR2 SYDVKM. The CDR3 totals 14 residues. Here the CDR3 DNA reads TGTGCCAGCAGTTTCCTTGGAGGGGTGTACGAGCAGTACTTC. This encodes CASSFLGGVYEQYF.

This clonotype was counted only a few times. The V call is TRBV6-2 or TRBV6-3, the J call TRBJ2-5, with D tentatively TRBD1 or TRBD2 (5 bases each). The CDR3 has 13 residues. Germline V gives CDR1 MNHEY, CDR2 SVGEGT. V was shortened by 7 bases and J by 1 base, with 10 bases between the two germline ends. The DNA for the CDR3 is TGTGCCAGCATAGAGGGGCCCCAAGAGACCCAGTACTTC. This encodes CASIEGPQETQYF.

The V and J genes are TRBV4-3 and TRBJ1-5; no clear D. Germline lookup yields CDR1 LGHNA and CDR2 YSLEER. Trimming stripped 0 bases from V and 7 bases from J, with 13 bases between. The CDR3 spans 15 residues. The chain's CDR3 is CASSQDLWDPQPQHF. The CDR3 DNA reads TGCGCCAGCAGCCAAGACCTGTGGGATCCCCAGCCCCAGCATTTT.

The rearrangement joins TRBV13 to TRBJ1-4; D uncertain. V gave up 5 bases and J gave up 6 bases, with 19 bases separating them. CDR3 size: 16 residues. The germline V gene has CDR1 PRHDT and CDR2 FYEKMQ (reference sequence). The CDR3 bases are TGTGCCAGCAGCCCCCATAGTTCATCCGCCGATGAAAAACTGTTTTTT. It translates to CASSPHSSSADEKLFF.

This clonotype was recorded many times. The gene calls are TRBV7-6 and TRBJ1-5, with D possibly being TRBD1 (6 bases). The CDR3 length is 15 residues. The V and J ends lost 4 bases and 4 bases respectively, with 14 bases between them. CDR1 and CDR2 (germline): SGHVS, FNYEAQ. This CDR3 reads CASSSTGQLNQPQHF. The CDR3 DNA reads TGTGCCAGCAGCTCCACCGGACAGCTAAATCAGCCCCAGCATTTT.

This clonotype has a handful of counts. The chain has TRBV5-5 and TRBJ1-1; D not resolved. Germline V gives CDR1 SGHKS, CDR2 YYEKEE (reference sequence). CDR3 length: 17 residues. Trimming removed 2 bases from V and 0 bases from J, with 17 bases in between. CDR3 protein: CASSFAGKGMMNTEAFF. The CDR3 DNA sequence: TGTGCCAGCAGCTTCGCGGGAAAAGGGATGATGAACACTGAAGCTTTCTTT.

The chain recombines TRBV7-9 with TRBJ2-2, with D possibly TRBD1 on 7 matching bases. Trimming removed 5 bases at V and 5 bases at J, with 15 bases between. The germline CDR1 and CDR2 sequences are SEHNR and FQNEAQ (reference sequence). The CDR3 runs to 15 residues. The DNA of the CDR3 is TGTGCCAGCAGCCCGCGGGACAGAACTACCGGGGAGCTGTTTTTT. Translating gives CASSPRDRTTGELFF. Supplemented by reference TRBV7-9 and TRBJ2-2, the full variable domain reads DTGVSQNPRHKITKRGQNVTFRCDPISEHNRLYWYRQTLGQGPEFLTYFQNEAQLEKSRLLSDRFSAERPKGSFSTLEIQRTEQGDSAMYLCASSPRDRTTGELFFGEGSRLTVL.